The 9 T cell receptor beta chains reported below all come from one sample, sequenced in a study of T cell changes during pregnancy in multiple sclerosis. Data came from immunoSEQ multiplex PCR; TCRdb stores just in-frame clones and leaves some out. The table has tens of thousands of clones, approximately 92% seen once. Material: peripheral blood. The receptors were gathered from a female donor with multiple sclerosis, enrolled in a pregnancy study.

The V and J genes are TRBV6-5 and TRBJ1-2; a possible D gene is TRBD1 (5 bases). The V gene's germline CDR1 is MNHEY and CDR2 SVGAGI. CDR3 size: 15 residues. V was pared by 6 bases and J by 3 bases, with 17 bases between. CDR3 region: CASSYREAGYYGYTF. CDR3 nucleotides: TGTGCCAGCAGCTACCGTGAGGCAGGGTACTATGGCTACACCTTC.

The chain has TRBV6-5 and TRBJ1-4, with D tentatively TRBD1 (5 bases). This CDR3 is built from 14 residues. Germline CDR1 is MNHEY and CDR2 is SVGAGI. The ends were cut back, 5 bases at V and 5 bases at J, with 12 bases in the middle. Here the CDR3 reads CASSLQVTNEKLFF. The CDR3 region has the DNA TGTGCCAGCAGTCTACAGGTGACAAATGAAAAACTGTTTTTT.

The V gene is TRBV10-3, the J gene TRBJ2-1; 12 bases are a match to TRBD2. The CDR3 has 14 residues. Unmatched junction bases numbered 7, after V lost 6 bases and J lost 10 bases. The germline V gene encodes CDR1 ENHRY and CDR2 SYGVKD. The CDR3 here is CAIRPGLAGEEQFF. The CDR3 nucleotides read TGTGCCATCAGACCGGGACTAGCGGGTGAGGAGCAGTTCTTC.

The chain recombines TRBV7-8 with TRBJ1-5; 10 bases match TRBD1. Losses at the gene ends were 5 bases for V and 5 bases for J; bases not matched to a gene: 6. This CDR3 has 15 amino acids. Germline assignment: CDR1 SGHVS and CDR2 FQNEAQ. In nucleotides, the CDR3 is TGTGCCAGCAGCGCTAGGACAGGGGGTGATCAGCCCCAGCATTTT. Residues: CASSARTGGDQPQHF.

The chain combines TRBV6-1 with TRBJ1-2; 7 bases fit TRBD1. The CDR3 totals 12 residues. Germline V gene lookup returns CDR1 MNHNS and CDR2 SASEGT. V was clipped by 3 bases and J by 12 bases; unmatched bases: 7. CDR3 sequence (DNA): TGTGCCAGCAGTGACGAACAGGGGAAGCACACCTTC. It codes for CASSDEQGKHTF.

This clone was seen once. The V and J genes are TRBV10-3 and TRBJ1-4, with 7 positions matching TRBD1. Germline lookup yields CDR1 ENHRY and CDR2 SYGVKD. The ends lost 10 bases at V and 5 bases at J; junction bases unmatched: 10. The CDR3 is 14 residues long. The CDR3 region has the DNA TGTGCCACACGACAGGGTGGGGGAAATGAAAAACTGTTTTTT. Protein product: CATRQGGGNEKLFF.

This clone appeared once. The chain is built from TRBV7-2 and TRBJ1-5; possibly TRBD1 for D (5 bases). V lost 5 bases and J lost 1, with 15 bases in between. The CDR3 covers 16 residues. Germline lookup yields CDR1 SGHTA and CDR2 FQGNSA. The CDR3: CASSVNGGGSNQPQHF. The CDR3 DNA follows: TGTGCCAGCAGCGTCAACGGGGGAGGCAGCAATCAGCCCCAGCATTTT.

CDR3 region: CASSLAPGGPGTQYF. CDR3 nucleotides: TGCGCCAGCAGCTTGGCTCCGGGAGGGCCGGGTACGCAGTATTTT. V usage is TRBV5-1 and J usage is TRBJ2-3; 8 nucleotides agree with TRBD2. The CDR3 consists of 15 residues. Germline V gives CDR1 SGHRS, CDR2 YFSETQ. With 0 bases clipped from V and 8 bases from J, the junction kept 8 bases outside the gene matches.

The genes are TRBV7-2 and TRBJ2-1, with 9 bases lining up with TRBD2. V shed 5 bases, J shed 5 bases, and the junction held 7 bases outside the gene matches. The CDR3 loop spans 15 amino acids. CDR1 and CDR2 from the germline V gene are SGHTA and FQGNSA. The CDR3 DNA reads as TGTGCCAGCAGCGACTTTAGCGGGAGAAACAATGAGCAGTTCTTC. It encodes CASSDFSGRNNEQFF.